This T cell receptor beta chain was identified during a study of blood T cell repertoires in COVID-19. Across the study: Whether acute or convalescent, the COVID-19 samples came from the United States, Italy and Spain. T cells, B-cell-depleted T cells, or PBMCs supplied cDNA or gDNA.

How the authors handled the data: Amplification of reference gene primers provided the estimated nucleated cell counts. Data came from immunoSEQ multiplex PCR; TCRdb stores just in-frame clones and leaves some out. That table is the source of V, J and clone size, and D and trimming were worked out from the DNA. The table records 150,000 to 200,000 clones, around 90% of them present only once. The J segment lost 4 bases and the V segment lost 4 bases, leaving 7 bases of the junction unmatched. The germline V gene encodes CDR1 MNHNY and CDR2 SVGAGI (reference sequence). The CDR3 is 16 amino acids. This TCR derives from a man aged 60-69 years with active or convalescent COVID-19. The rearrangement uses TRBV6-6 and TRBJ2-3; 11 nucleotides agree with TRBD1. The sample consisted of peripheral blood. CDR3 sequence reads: CASSSSGQGAADTQYF. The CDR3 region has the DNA TGTGCCAGCAGTTCATCTGGACAGGGGGCTGCAGATACGCAGTATTTT.